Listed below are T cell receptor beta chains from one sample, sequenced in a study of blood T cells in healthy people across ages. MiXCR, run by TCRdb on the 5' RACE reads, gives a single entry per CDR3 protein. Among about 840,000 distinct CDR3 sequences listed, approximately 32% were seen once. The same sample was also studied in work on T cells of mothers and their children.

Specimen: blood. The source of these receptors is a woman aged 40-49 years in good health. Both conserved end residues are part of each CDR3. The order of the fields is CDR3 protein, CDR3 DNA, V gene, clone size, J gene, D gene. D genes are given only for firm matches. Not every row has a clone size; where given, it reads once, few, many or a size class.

CDR3aa: CSGATGVGEQYF
CDR3nt: TGCAGCGGGGCGACAGGGGTGGGGGAGCAGTACTTC
v_gene: TRBV29-1
abundance: NA
j_gene: TRBJ2-7
d_gene: TRBD1

CDR3aa: CASSLLSGKLETQYF
CDR3nt: TGTGCCAGCAGCCTCCTTAGCGGGAAGCTAGAGACCCAGTACTTC
v_gene: TRBV3-1
abundance: NA
j_gene: TRBJ2-5
d_gene: TRBD2

CDR3aa: CASNTRQRNTEVFF
CDR3nt: TGTGCCAGCAATACCAGGCAGAGGAACACTGAAGTTTTCTTT
v_gene: TRBV28
abundance: NA
j_gene: TRBJ1-1
d_gene: NA

CDR3aa: CATSDLQGYNYTF
CDR3nt: TGTGCCACCAGTGATTTGCAAGGGTATAACTACACCTTC
v_gene: TRBV24-1
abundance: few
j_gene: TRBJ1-2
d_gene: NA

CDR3aa: CASIPQGGRGYNEQFF
CDR3nt: TGTGCCAGCATCCCGCAAGGGGGGCGCGGGTACAATGAGCAGTTCTTC
v_gene: TRBV27
abundance: NA
j_gene: TRBJ2-1
d_gene: NA

CDR3aa: CASSELVETQYF
CDR3nt: TGTGCCAGCAGTGAACTTGTAGAGACCCAGTACTTC
v_gene: TRBV6-1
abundance: many
j_gene: TRBJ2-5
d_gene: NA

CDR3aa: CASSFARGGADTQYF
CDR3nt: TGTGCCAGCAGCTTTGCGCGGGGGGGCGCAGATACGCAGTATTTT
v_gene: TRBV7-9
abundance: many
j_gene: TRBJ2-3
d_gene: TRBD2

CDR3aa: CASSLFGALTGELFF
CDR3nt: TGTGCCAGCAGCTTATTTGGCGCACTCACCGGGGAGCTGTTTTTT
v_gene: TRBV7-3
abundance: NA
j_gene: TRBJ2-2
d_gene: NA

CDR3aa: CASSSSDPSGRNEQFF
CDR3nt: TGTGCCAGCAGCTCTTCTGATCCTAGCGGGAGGAATGAGCAGTTCTTC
v_gene: TRBV7-9
abundance: few
j_gene: TRBJ2-1
d_gene: TRBD2

CDR3aa: CASSPGLGLAVVYEQYF
CDR3nt: TGTGCCAGCAGCCCCGGCCTGGGACTAGCGGTAGTATACGAGCAGTACTTC
v_gene: TRBV11-2
abundance: few
j_gene: TRBJ2-7
d_gene: TRBD2

CDR3aa: CASSPGGNGEKLFF
CDR3nt: TGTGCCAGCTCACCCGGTGGAAACGGGGAAAAACTGTTTTTT
v_gene: TRBV18
abundance: few
j_gene: TRBJ1-4
d_gene: NA

CDR3aa: CASSPLGSNYGYTF
CDR3nt: TGTGCCAGCAGCCCACTCGGCAGCAACTATGGCTACACCTTC
v_gene: TRBV7-9
abundance: many
j_gene: TRBJ1-2
d_gene: NA

CDR3aa: CASSLRGGAIGTTDTQYF
CDR3nt: TGTGCCAGCAGCTTACGCGGGGGGGCCATTGGGACCACAGATACGCAGTATTTT
v_gene: TRBV7-6
abundance: few
j_gene: TRBJ2-3
d_gene: TRBD2

CDR3aa: CSVGDRLYEQYF
CDR3nt: TGCAGCGTAGGGGACAGGTTATACGAGCAGTACTTC
v_gene: TRBV29-1
abundance: many
j_gene: TRBJ2-7
d_gene: TRBD1

CDR3aa: CASSAWTSGGAFLYEQYF
CDR3nt: TGTGCCAGCAGTGCCTGGACTAGCGGGGGGGCTTTCCTCTACGAGCAGTACTTC
v_gene: TRBV27
abundance: few
j_gene: TRBJ2-7
d_gene: TRBD2

CDR3aa: CAWSVHSNQPQHF
CDR3nt: TGTGCCTGGAGTGTACATAGCAATCAGCCCCAGCATTTT
v_gene: TRBV30
abundance: NA
j_gene: TRBJ1-5
d_gene: NA

CDR3aa: CASRELGQPQHF
CDR3nt: TGTGCCAGCAGAGAGCTAGGTCAGCCCCAGCATTTT
v_gene: TRBV6-5
abundance: few
j_gene: TRBJ1-5
d_gene: NA

CDR3aa: CASSQIQGGGYTF
CDR3nt: TGTGCCAGCAGCCAAATACAGGGTGGTGGCTACACCTTC
v_gene: TRBV7-8
abundance: NA
j_gene: TRBJ1-2
d_gene: NA

CDR3aa: CASSEGTANTYEQYF
CDR3nt: TGTGCCAGCAGCGAAGGGACAGCAAACACCTACGAGCAGTACTTC
v_gene: TRBV2
abundance: NA
j_gene: TRBJ2-7
d_gene: TRBD1

CDR3aa: CATSDPGQGTDTQYF
CDR3nt: TGTGCCACCAGTGACCCCGGACAGGGCACAGATACGCAGTATTTT
v_gene: TRBV24-1
abundance: many
j_gene: TRBJ2-3
d_gene: TRBD1

CDR3aa: CSAGQGGTQYF
CDR3nt: TGCAGTGCTGGACAGGGGGGGACCCAGTACTTC
v_gene: TRBV20-1
abundance: NA
j_gene: TRBJ2-5
d_gene: TRBD1

CDR3aa: CASSILPSGASADTQYF
CDR3nt: TGTGCCAGCAGCATCCTTCCTAGCGGGGCTAGCGCAGATACGCAGTATTTT
v_gene: TRBV5-5
abundance: NA
j_gene: TRBJ2-3
d_gene: TRBD2

CDR3aa: CASSQERGAGTAQHF
CDR3nt: TGCGCCAGCAGCCAAGAAAGAGGGGCGGGTACGGCCCAGCATTTT
v_gene: TRBV4-3
abundance: NA
j_gene: TRBJ1-5
d_gene: NA

CDR3aa: CASSYSRDGYYEQYF
CDR3nt: TGTGCCAGCAGTTATTCTCGGGACGGGTACTACGAGCAGTACTTC
v_gene: TRBV6-5
abundance: many
j_gene: TRBJ2-7
d_gene: NA

CDR3aa: CATSDLQWGRRGYEQYF
CDR3nt: TGTGCCACCAGTGATCTGCAATGGGGCAGGAGGGGCTACGAGCAGTACTTC
v_gene: TRBV24-1
abundance: NA
j_gene: TRBJ2-7
d_gene: NA

CDR3aa: CASSLSRGTDTQYF
CDR3nt: TGTGCCAGCAGCTTATCAAGGGGCACAGATACGCAGTATTTT
v_gene: TRBV7-2
abundance: many
j_gene: TRBJ2-3
d_gene: NA